One and the same sample provided the 3 T cell receptor beta chains below, sequenced in a study of breast tumors, draining lymph nodes, adjacent tissues. Axillary draining lymph nodes of breast cancer patients supplied the node samples. A single record per CDR3 protein comes from TCRdb applying MiXCR to the multiplex PCR reads. The top ten clones hold 4% to 4.5% of a sample with 150,000 to 250,000 distinct CDR3 sequences, roughly 31% of them seen once. Sequences were obtained from axillary lymph node tissue. The receptors come from a female donor with breast cancer. Some clones in this sample may be carry-over from other donors' samples.

The chain recombines TRBV5-5 with TRBJ1-1; TRBD1 is a possible D gene (5 bases). Trimming shortened V by 1 base and J by 5 bases, and 12 bases separated the two germline ends. Germline CDR1 is SGHKS and CDR2 is YYEKEE (reference sequence). The CDR3 is 14 residues long. The CDR3 bases are TGTGCCAGCAGCTTGTCAGGGACGGTAACTGAAGCTTTCTTT. The encoded protein is CASSLSGTVTEAFF.

This clonotype came up many times. This chain links TRBV19 with TRBJ2-1; 8 nucleotides agree with TRBD2. There are 16 residues in the CDR3. With V trimmed by 5 bases and J by 9 bases, 15 bases remained unmatched. CDR1 LNHDA and CDR2 SQIVND come from the germline V gene (reference sequence). The CDR3 sequence: CASSPRGSGAGSEQFF. CDR3 in DNA: TGTGCCAGTAGTCCTCGGGGTAGCGGGGCGGGTAGTGAGCAGTTCTTC. Looking up the rest from reference TRBV19 and TRBJ2-1 gives the full variable domain: DGGITQSPKYLFRKEGQNVTLSCEQNLNHDAMYWYRQDPGQGLRLIYYSQIVNDFQKGDIAEGYSVSREKKESFPLTVTSAQKNPTAFYLCASSPRGSGAGSEQFFGPGTRLTVL.

This clonotype was counted ten times or more. V gene TRBV7-9 combines with J gene TRBJ2-1; tentative D call: TRBD2 (6 bases). Germline lookup yields CDR1 SEHNR and CDR2 FQNEAQ (reference sequence). The V end lost 5 bases, the J end lost 5 bases, and 16 bases lay between the germline ends. The CDR3 runs to 15 residues. CDR3 sequence (DNA): TGTGCCAGCAGCGAAGCTGGTAGCGGAAACAATGAGCAGTTCTTC. It is translated as CASSEAGSGNNEQFF.